Sequencing of this T cell receptor (beta chain) was carried out in a study of blood T cell repertoires in COVID-19. Whole-study context: Whether acute or convalescent, the COVID-19 samples came from the United States, Italy and Spain. In each case, the material was cDNA or gDNA derived from T cells, B-cell-depleted T cells, or PBMCs.

A few counts support this clone. Libraries were prepared by immunoSEQ multiplex PCR; TCRdb keeps only in-frame clonotypes and omits some of them. The table has 150,000 to 250,000 clones, roughly 79% seen once. The TCR sequence derives from a human donor with acute or convalescent COVID-19. The donor label of this sample is uncertain. The sequenced sample was peripheral blood.

The DNA for the CDR3 is TGTGCCAGCAGCTCTCCCGGGGGAAGCTATGGCTACACCTTC. Its translation is CASSSPGGSYGYTF. The chain employs TRBV11-2 and TRBJ1-2; TRBD1 is a possible D gene (5 bases). The CDR3 is 14 residues long. The germline V and J ends were trimmed by 4 bases and 4 bases, with 13 bases remaining between them. Germline CDR1 is SGHAT and CDR2 is FQNNGV.